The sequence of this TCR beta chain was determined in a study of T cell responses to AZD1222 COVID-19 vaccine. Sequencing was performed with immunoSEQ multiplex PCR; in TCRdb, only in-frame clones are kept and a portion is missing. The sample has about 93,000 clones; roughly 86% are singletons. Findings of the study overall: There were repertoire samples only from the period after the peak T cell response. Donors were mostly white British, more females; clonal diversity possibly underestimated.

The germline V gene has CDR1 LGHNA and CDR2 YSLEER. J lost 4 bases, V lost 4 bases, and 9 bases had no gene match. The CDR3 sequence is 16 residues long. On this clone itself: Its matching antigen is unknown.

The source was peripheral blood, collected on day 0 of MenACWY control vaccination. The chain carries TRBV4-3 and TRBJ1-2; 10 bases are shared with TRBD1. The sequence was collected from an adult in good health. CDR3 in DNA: TGCGCCAGCAGCCCTCAGAAGACAGGGGGCTTCTATGGCTACACCTTC. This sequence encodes CASSPQKTGGFYGYTF.